This TCR beta chain originates from a study of molecular identifiers for immune sequencing clone quantification. Study background: Replicate RNA came from 20,000 or 100,000 naive CD8 cells and was split five ways, and four parts were sequenced.

The authors sorted naive CD8 T cells as CD8+CD4-CCR7+CD45RA+. The CDR3 length is 15 residues. CDR1 is LNHDA, CDR2 SQIVND, per germline (reference sequence). Trimming cost V 3 bases and J 7 bases, with 18 bases left between them. This clonotype was seen a handful of times. For bulk TCR libraries, previously described methods and listed TCR primers were used. TCRdb re-called the PCR reads through MiXCR, storing one row per CDR3 protein. The sample has approximately 590,000 distinct CDR3 sequences, about 25% seen once. V and J are TRBV19 and TRBJ1-1; D gene uncertain. Source material: naive CD8+ T cells from blood, with Jurkat cell RNA spiked in. The subset: FACS-sorted CD8+CD4-CCR7+CD45RA+ naive T cells. This TCR was sampled from a human donor in good health. Some libraries in this study had Jurkat cell RNA spiked in. DNA for the CDR3: TGTGCCAGTAGTATCCGGGTCGTTGCACCCATTGAAGCTTTCTTT. As protein: CASSIRVVAPIEAFF.